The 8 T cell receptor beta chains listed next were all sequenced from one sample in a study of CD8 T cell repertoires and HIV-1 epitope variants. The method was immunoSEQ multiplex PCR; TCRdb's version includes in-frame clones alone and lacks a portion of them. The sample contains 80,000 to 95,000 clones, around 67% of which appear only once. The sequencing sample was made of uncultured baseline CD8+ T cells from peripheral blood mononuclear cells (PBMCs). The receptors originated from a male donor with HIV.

The CDR3 nucleotides read TGTGCCAGCAGTGAACAGGGGCCGGGTTCCTACGAGCAGTACTTC. Its protein product is CASSEQGPGSYEQYF. The chain joins TRBV2 to TRBJ2-7; the D gene is possibly TRBD1 (6 bases). Trimming cost V 2 bases and J 1 base, with 12 bases left between them. Per germline, CDR1 SNHLY and CDR2 FYNNEI. The CDR3 runs to 15 residues.

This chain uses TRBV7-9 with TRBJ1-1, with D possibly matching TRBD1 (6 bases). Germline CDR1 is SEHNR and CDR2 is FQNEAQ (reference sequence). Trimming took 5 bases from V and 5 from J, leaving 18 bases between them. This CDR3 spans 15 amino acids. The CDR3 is CASSETVGAKTEAFF. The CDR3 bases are TGTGCCAGCAGCGAAACCGTGGGGGCCAAGACTGAAGCTTTCTTT. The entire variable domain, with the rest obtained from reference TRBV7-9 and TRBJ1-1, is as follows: DTGVSQNPRHKITKRGQNVTFRCDPISEHNRLYWYRQTLGQGPEFLTYFQNEAQLEKSRLLSDRFSAERPKGSFSTLEIQRTEQGDSAMYLCASSETVGAKTEAFFGQGTRLTVV.

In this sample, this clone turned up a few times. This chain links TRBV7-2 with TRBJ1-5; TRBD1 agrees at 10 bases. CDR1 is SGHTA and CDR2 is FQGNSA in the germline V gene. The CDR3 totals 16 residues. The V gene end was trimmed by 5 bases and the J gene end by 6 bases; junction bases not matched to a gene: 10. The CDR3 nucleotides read TGTGCCAGCAGCCCGCGGACAGGGGGGGAAAGTCAGCCCCAGCATTTT. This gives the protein CASSPRTGGESQPQHF.

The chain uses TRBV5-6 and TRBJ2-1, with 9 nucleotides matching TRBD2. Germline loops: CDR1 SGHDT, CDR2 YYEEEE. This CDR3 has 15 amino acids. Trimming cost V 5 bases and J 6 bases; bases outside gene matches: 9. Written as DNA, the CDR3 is TGTGCCAGCAGTTATAGCGGGGGCGAACGCAATGAGCAGTTCTTC. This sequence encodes CASSYSGGERNEQFF.

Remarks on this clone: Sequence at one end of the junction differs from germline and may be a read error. CDR3 nucleotides: TGTGCCAGCAGCCGTCGGACATCACTGAACACTGAGGCTTTCTTT. It encodes CASSRRTSLNTEAFF. The chain recombines TRBV7-9 with TRBJ1-1; possible D gene TRBD1, 5 bases. Looked up from germline, CDR1 is SEHNR and CDR2 is FQNEAQ (reference sequence). This CDR3 spans 15 amino acids.

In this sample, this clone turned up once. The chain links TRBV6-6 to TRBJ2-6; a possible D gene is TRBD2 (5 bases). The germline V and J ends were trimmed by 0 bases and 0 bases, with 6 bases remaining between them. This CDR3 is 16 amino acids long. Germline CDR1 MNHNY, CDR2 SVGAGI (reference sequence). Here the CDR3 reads CASSYSAGSGANVLTF. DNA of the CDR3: TGTGCCAGCAGTTACTCCGCGGGCTCTGGGGCCAACGTCCTGACTTTC.

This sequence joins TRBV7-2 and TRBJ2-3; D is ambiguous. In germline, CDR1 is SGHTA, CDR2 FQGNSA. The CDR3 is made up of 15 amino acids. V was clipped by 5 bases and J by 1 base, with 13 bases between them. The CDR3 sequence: CASSLYEGRTDTQYF. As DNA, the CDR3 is TGTGCCAGCAGCCTCTATGAAGGCCGCACAGATACGCAGTATTTT.

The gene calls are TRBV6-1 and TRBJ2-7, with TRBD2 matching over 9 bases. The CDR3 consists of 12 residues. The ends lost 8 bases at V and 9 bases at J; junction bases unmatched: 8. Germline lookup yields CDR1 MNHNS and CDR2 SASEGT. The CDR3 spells CASEEGTSRQYF. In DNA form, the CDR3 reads TGTGCCAGCGAGGAGGGGACTAGCAGGCAGTACTTC.